One sample yielded the 7 T cell receptor beta chains listed below, sequenced in a study of cytomegalovirus exposure and HLA in healthy donors. The study ran its PCR with 60 Vbeta and 13 Jbeta primers. TCRdb keeps only in-frame clones here, not all; method: immunoSEQ multiplex PCR. This table holds 50,000 to 65,000 clones, 65% to 75% found once. The sample consisted of PBMCs. These receptors all come from a man in his fifties in good health and CMV-seropositive.

The chain recombines TRBV2 with TRBJ1-5; TRBD1 is a possible D gene (6 bases). The CDR3 contains 13 residues. V was shortened by 6 bases and J by 4 bases, with 10 bases between the two germline ends. CDR1 and CDR2 (germline): SNHLY, FYNNEI. The CDR3, as DNA: TGTGCCAGCAGGAGGGGGGGAAATCAGCCCCAGCATTTT. Protein: CASRRGGNQPQHF.

This clone was picked up one time. This chain links TRBV11-2 with TRBJ2-7; D possibly corresponds to TRBD1 (6 bases). CDR3 length equals 16 residues. V was shortened by 4 bases and J by 0 bases, with 16 bases between the two germline ends. Germline CDR1 SGHAT, CDR2 FQNNGV. The CDR3 coding sequence is TGTGCCAGCAGCTCCGCTGGGGGCCAGTCCTCCTACGAGCAGTACTTC. This gives the protein CASSSAGGQSSYEQYF.

A single count supports this clone. The chain couples TRBV29-1 to TRBJ1-1; D remains unclear. The CDR3 is 13 residues long. The germline CDR1 and CDR2 sequences are SQVTM and ANQGSEA. The CDR3: CSYTSQLNTEAFF. The CDR3 region has the DNA TGCAGTTACACCTCACAGTTGAACACTGAAGCTTTCTTT.

The chain has TRBV9 and TRBJ2-1; 7 bases line up with TRBD1. The CDR3 totals 15 residues. V was pared by 4 bases and J by 2 bases, with 6 bases of the junction left unmatched. Germline V CDR1 and CDR2: SGDLS, YYNGEE. CDR3 loop: CASSFFDRAYNEQFF. The CDR3 DNA sequence: TGTGCCAGCAGCTTTTTCGACAGGGCCTACAATGAGCAGTTCTTC. The complete variable domain, with remaining parts taken from reference TRBV9 and TRBJ2-1, reads DSGVTQTPKHLITATGQRVTLRCSPRSGDLSVYWYQQSLDQGLQFLIQYYNGEERAKGNILERFSAQQFPDLHSELNLSSLELGDSALYFCASSFFDRAYNEQFFGPGTRLTVL.

J is TRBJ2-5 and V is TRBV28; D not resolved. The CDR3 runs 14 residues. V dropped 3 bases and J dropped 1 base, with 9 bases sitting between them. CDR1 is MDHEN, CDR2 SYDVKM, per germline. The CDR3 region is CASSFLGFQETQYF. CDR3 nucleotides: TGTGCCAGCAGTTTCCTCGGGTTCCAAGAGACCCAGTACTTC.

This clone was picked up one time. J is TRBJ2-5 and V is TRBV15; weak D call: TRBD1 (6 bases). The V end was cut by 1 base, the J end by 1 base, with 7 bases between. The CDR3 covers 14 residues. Germline CDR1 LNHNV, CDR2 YYDKDF (reference sequence). CDR3 nucleotide sequence: TGTGCCACCAGCAGAGGACAGGCCCAAGAGACCCAGTACTTC. Translated, it gives CATSRGQAQETQYF.

In this sample, this clone turned up once. This CDR3 reads CASSLSSGIGYEQYF. In DNA form, the CDR3 reads TGTGCCAGCAGCTTAAGTAGCGGGATAGGATACGAGCAGTACTTC. The chain employs TRBV7-2 and TRBJ2-7; TRBD2 matches at 8 bases. CDR3 length equals 15 residues. Trimming removed 2 bases from V and 4 bases from J; junction bases left unmatched: 7. The V gene's germline CDR1 is SGHTA and CDR2 FQGNSA.